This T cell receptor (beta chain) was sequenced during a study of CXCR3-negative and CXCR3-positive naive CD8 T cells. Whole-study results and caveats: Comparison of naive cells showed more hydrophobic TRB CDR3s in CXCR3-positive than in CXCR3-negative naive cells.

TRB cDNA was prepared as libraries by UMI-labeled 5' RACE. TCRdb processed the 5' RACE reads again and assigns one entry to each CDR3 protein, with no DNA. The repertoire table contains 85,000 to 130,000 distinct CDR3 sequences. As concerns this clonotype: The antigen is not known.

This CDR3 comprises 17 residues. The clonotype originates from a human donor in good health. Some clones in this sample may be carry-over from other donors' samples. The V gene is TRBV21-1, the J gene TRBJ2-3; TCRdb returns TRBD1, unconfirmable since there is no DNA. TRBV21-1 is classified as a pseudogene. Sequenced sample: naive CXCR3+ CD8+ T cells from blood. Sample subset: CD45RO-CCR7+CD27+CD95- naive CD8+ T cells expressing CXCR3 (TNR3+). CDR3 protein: CASSKEAGGITTDTQYF.